This T cell receptor (beta chain) stems from a study of metastatic and nonmetastatic thyroid tumors. Study observations and caveats: Reported TCR beta diversity, measured in blood and tumor, was significantly higher for malignant thyroid tumors than for benign nodules.

This clone was detected only a few times. Its antigen is undetermined. The trim removed 6 bases at V and 7 bases at J, leaving 11 bases unmatched. The CDR3 extends over 14 amino acids. Germline values: CDR1 MNHEY, CDR2 SVGEGT. MiXCR was used by TCRdb to re-call the PCR reads. Among over 45,000 clones listed, about 20% were seen once. Until they underwent thyroid surgery, no patient had received any treatment. Sequenced: blood. This chain links TRBV6-2 or TRBV6-3 with TRBJ2-7; 8 nucleotides match TRBD2. The receptor's source is a male donor with papillary thyroid cancer or a benign thyroid nodule (not recorded which). Some clones in this sample may be carry-over from other donors' samples. The CDR3 here is CASRKAGARGEQYF. DNA for the CDR3: TGTGCCAGCAGGAAAGCGGGAGCAAGGGGGGAGCAGTACTTC.